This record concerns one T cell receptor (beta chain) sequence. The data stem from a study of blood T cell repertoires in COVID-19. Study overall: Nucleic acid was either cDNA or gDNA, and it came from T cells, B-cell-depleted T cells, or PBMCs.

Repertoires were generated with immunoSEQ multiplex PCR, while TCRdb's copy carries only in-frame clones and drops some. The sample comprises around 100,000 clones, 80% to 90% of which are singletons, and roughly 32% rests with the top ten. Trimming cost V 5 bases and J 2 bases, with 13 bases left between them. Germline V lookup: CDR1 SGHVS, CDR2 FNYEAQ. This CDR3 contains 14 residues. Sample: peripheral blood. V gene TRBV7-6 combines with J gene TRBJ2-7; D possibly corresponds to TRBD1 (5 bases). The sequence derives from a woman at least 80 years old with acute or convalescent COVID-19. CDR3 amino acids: CASSPGQGTYEQYF. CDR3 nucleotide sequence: TGTGCCAGCAGCCCAGGGCAGGGCACCTACGAGCAGTACTTC.